This paragraph covers one T cell receptor beta chain sequence. Via MiXCR, TCRdb re-called the RACE reads, giving one row per CDR3 protein. The sample consists of 350,000 or so distinct CDR3 sequences, 6% to 8.5% of them appearing once. The data are from a study of human T cells and chemical hapten exposure. The time point is: patch test 1, 2 weeks after DPC sensitization. Treatment denoted: therapeutic diphenylcyclopropenone sensitization with weekly scalp DPC. At every patch-test visit, blood was drawn before the patch test was applied. The CDR3 consists of 15 residues. Germline V gene lookup returns CDR1 SGHRS and CDR2 YFSETQ. V dropped 4 bases and J dropped 0 bases, with 14 bases sitting between them.

This chain uses TRBV5-1 with TRBJ2-7, with no clear D. This clonotype was obtained from a woman aged 18-29 years with alopecia areata. Some clones in this sample may be carry-over from other donors' samples. The input for sequencing was whole blood, taken in connection with sensitization to the hapten diphenylcyclopropenone (DPC). As DNA, the CDR3 is TGCGCCAGCAGCCTCCTTCCCCCAAGCTCCTACGAGCAGTACTTC. It is translated as CASSLLPPSSYEQYF.